The T cell receptor (beta chain) described here comes from a study of metastatic and nonmetastatic thyroid tumors. There are many counts of this clone. Trimming removed 10 bases at V and 4 bases at J, with 23 bases between. This CDR3 region has 15 residues. CDR1 is SGHDN, CDR2 FVKESK, per germline. TCRdb ran MiXCR on the PCR reads. The sample contains more than 70,000 clones, roughly 8.6% of which appear only once. Nobody among the patients had been given any treatment before thyroid surgery. Source material: blood. V and J are TRBV14 and TRBJ2-7; D uncertain. This clonotype was obtained from a female donor with papillary thyroid cancer or a benign thyroid nodule (not recorded which). Some clones in this sample may be carry-over from other donors' samples. CDR3 loop: CAIPDGSIALYEQYF. The CDR3 DNA reads as TGTGCCATCCCCGATGGTAGCATCGCCCTTTACGAGCAGTACTTC.